These 16 T cell receptor beta chains share one sample of origin, sequenced in a study of T cell responses to AZD1222 COVID-19 vaccine. The protocol was immunoSEQ multiplex PCR, while the TCRdb copy is restricted to in-frame clones and leaves out a portion. This table holds some 30,000 clones, less than 90% found once. The sample here was peripheral blood, taken on day 0 of AZD1222 vaccination. Receptor source: an adult in good health.

V and J are TRBV21-1 and TRBJ2-7; TRBD1, the D gene given by the table, was not confirmed from the DNA. TRBV21-1 is listed as a pseudogene. CDR3 length equals 15 residues. The CDR3 sequence is CASSTDRDRNYEQYF. In DNA, the CDR3 is TGTGCCAGCAGCACCGACCGGGACAGGAACTACGAGCAGTACTTC.

J is TRBJ2-7 and V is TRBV5-4; TRBD1 aligns across 8 bases. The CDR3 is 14 amino acids. J gave up 6 bases and V 3 bases, and 8 bases lay outside the gene matches. Germline V gene data show CDR1 as SGHNT and CDR2 as YYREEE (reference sequence). The CDR3 is CASSSKGQDREQYF. The CDR3 DNA is TGTGCCAGCAGCTCCAAGGGACAGGATCGCGAGCAGTACTTC.

The V gene is TRBV11-2, the J gene TRBJ2-1, with 12 nucleotides matching TRBD2. Germline lookup yields CDR1 SGHAT and CDR2 FQNNGV. The V segment lost 1 base and the J segment 4 bases; nucleotides outside the gene matches: 2. The CDR3 totals 16 residues. This chain's CDR3 is CASSLVTSGRYNEQFF. The CDR3 DNA reads as TGTGCCAGCAGCTTAGTCACTAGCGGGAGGTACAATGAGCAGTTCTTC.

The chain employs TRBV27 and TRBJ1-2; a possible D gene is TRBD1 (6 bases). The germline V gene has CDR1 MNHEY and CDR2 SMNVEV (reference sequence). The V gene lost 5 bases and the J gene lost 8 bases, with 18 bases spanning the gap. This CDR3 has 14 amino acids. Here the CDR3 DNA reads TGTGCCAGCAGTAAGGACAGCCTGTTTAACGGCTACACCTTC. This gives the protein CASSKDSLFNGYTF.

This clone appeared once. This chain joins TRBV28 and TRBJ1-5; D gene ambiguous. Trimming stripped 6 bases from V and 3 bases from J, with 12 bases between. Germline CDR1 and CDR2: MDHEN and SYDVKM. This CDR3 comprises 14 residues. This CDR3 is CASRSGPPNQPQHF. CDR3 nucleotide sequence: TGTGCCAGCAGGTCTGGGCCCCCCAATCAGCCCCAGCATTTT.

The chain carries TRBV18 and TRBJ1-2; perhaps TRBD1 as D (5 bases). The germline V and J ends were trimmed by 4 bases and 6 bases, with 12 bases remaining between them. The CDR3 loop spans 13 amino acids. Germline V lookup: CDR1 KGHSH, CDR2 LQKENI. As DNA, the CDR3 is TGTGCCAGCTCACAGAATCCAGGGAATGGCTACACCTTC. Translating it yields CASSQNPGNGYTF.

J is TRBJ1-1 and V is TRBV6-1, with TRBD1 identical over 12 bases. From germline, CDR1 is MNHNS and CDR2 SASEGT. V trimming: 3 bases; J trimming: 3 bases; junction bases outside the gene matches: 11. The CDR3 is 18 residues long. CDR3 sequence reads: CASSDLHRDRGRDTEAFF. The DNA for the CDR3 is TGTGCCAGCAGTGACCTTCACCGGGACAGGGGGCGGGACACTGAAGCTTTCTTT.

V gene TRBV9 combines with J gene TRBJ2-3, with D possibly TRBD1 on 6 matching bases. Germline CDR1 and CDR2: SGDLS and YYNGEE. The ends were cut back, 1 base at V and 3 bases at J, with 15 bases in the middle. The CDR3 is made up of 16 amino acids. The CDR3: CASSVSQGRETDTQYF. The CDR3 coding sequence is TGTGCCAGCAGCGTATCGCAGGGGCGTGAGACAGATACGCAGTATTTT.

J is TRBJ2-7 and V is TRBV14, with D possibly matching TRBD1 (6 bases). Trimming pared 4 bases from V and 4 bases from J, leaving 20 bases between. The germline V gene has CDR1 SGHDN and CDR2 FVKESK. The CDR3 loop spans 16 amino acids. The CDR3 reads CASSPPGTRSFYEQYF. CDR3 nucleotides: TGTGCCAGCAGCCCTCCCGGGACAAGGTCCTTTTACGAGCAGTACTTC. Full variable domain (missing parts from reference TRBV14 and TRBJ2-7): EAGVTQFPSHSVIEKGQTVTLRCDPISGHDNLYWYRRVMGKEIKFLLHFVKESKQDESGMPNNRFLAERTGGTYSTLKVQPAELEDSGVYFCASSPPGTRSFYEQYFGPGTRLTVT.

This clone was counted once. The chain is built from TRBV7-2 and TRBJ2-3, with TRBD1 identical over 7 bases. The V gene's germline CDR1 is SGHTA and CDR2 FQGNSA. The CDR3 sequence is 15 residues long. V shed 1 base, J shed 3 bases, and the junction held 4 bases outside the gene matches. CDR3 sequence: CASSLDYRGTDTQYF. CDR3 DNA: TGTGCCAGCAGCTTAGATTACAGGGGTACAGATACGCAGTATTTT. Complete variable domain (other parts from reference TRBV7-2 and TRBJ2-3): GAGVSQSPSNKVTEKGKDVELRCDPISGHTALYWYRQSLGQGLEFLIYFQGNSAPDKSGLPSDRFSAERTGGSVSTLTIQRTQQEDSAVYLCASSLDYRGTDTQYFGPGTRLTVL.

The J gene is TRBJ2-1, the V gene TRBV7-3; possibly TRBD1 for D (7 bases). The CDR3 sequence is 12 residues long. The germline V and J ends were trimmed by 5 bases and 7 bases, with 9 bases remaining between them. CDR1 SGHTA and CDR2 FQGTGA come from the germline V gene. In nucleotides, the CDR3 is TGTGCCAGCAGCCCAGGGGGGAATGAGCAGTTCTTC. This gives the protein CASSPGGNEQFF.

J is TRBJ2-7 and V is TRBV4-1; D call uncertain. V gave up 5 bases and J gave up 1 base, with 3 bases separating them. This CDR3 is built from 11 residues. Germline CDR1 MGHRA, CDR2 YSYEKL. The CDR3 DNA follows: TGCGCCAGCAGCGAATCCTACGAGCAGTACTTC. This encodes CASSESYEQYF.

This chain links TRBV20-1 with TRBJ1-2, with unresolved D. The V gene lost 2 bases and the J gene lost 8 bases, with 6 bases spanning the gap. CDR3 length: 10 residues. Germline loops: CDR1 DFQATT, CDR2 SNEGSKA (reference sequence). This CDR3 is CSARIEGYTF. Here the CDR3 DNA reads TGCAGTGCTAGAATCGAAGGCTACACCTTC.

This clone was counted once. This chain links TRBV5-6 with TRBJ2-1, with TRBD1 identical over 10 bases. The CDR3 is 16 amino acids. Trimming cost V 0 bases and J 7 bases; bases outside gene matches: 7. The germline V gene has CDR1 SGHDT and CDR2 YYEEEE. This chain's CDR3 is CASSLVGQGPLNEQFF. In DNA, the CDR3 is TGTGCCAGCAGCTTGGTGGGACAGGGGCCCCTGAATGAGCAGTTCTTC.

The V call is TRBV6-5, the J call TRBJ2-2; D might be TRBD1 or TRBD2, each matching 5 bases. Germline V CDR1 and CDR2: MNHEY, SVGAGI. CDR3 length: 14 residues. Trimming shortened V by 5 bases and J by 6 bases, and 13 bases separated the two germline ends. CDR3 amino acids: CASSPSVGAGELFF. CDR3 bases: TGTGCCAGCAGTCCCTCCGTGGGGGCCGGGGAGCTGTTTTTT.

The gene calls are TRBV19 and TRBJ1-2; D is unresolved. From germline, CDR1 is LNHDA and CDR2 SQIVND (reference sequence). The V end was cut by 1 base, the J end by 4 bases, with 10 bases between. This CDR3 is 14 amino acids long. This chain's CDR3 is CASSIGTSRYGYTF. The DNA for the CDR3 is TGTGCCAGTAGTATAGGCACATCCCGCTATGGCTACACCTTC.